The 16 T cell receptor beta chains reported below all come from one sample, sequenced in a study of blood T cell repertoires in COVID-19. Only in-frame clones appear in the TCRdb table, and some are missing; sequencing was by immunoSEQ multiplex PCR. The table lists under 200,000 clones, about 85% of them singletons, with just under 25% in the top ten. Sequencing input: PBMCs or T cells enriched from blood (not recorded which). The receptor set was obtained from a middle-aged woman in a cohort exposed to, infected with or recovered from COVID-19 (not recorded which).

CDR3 protein: CAWIDRGTYGYTF. The CDR3 DNA reads TGTGCCTGGATCGACAGGGGAACCTATGGCTACACCTTC. The chain combines TRBV30 with TRBJ1-2; 8 bases are a match to TRBD1. The junction had 5 bases not matched to a gene; V was cut back by 4 bases and J by 4 bases. The germline CDR1 and CDR2 sequences are GTSNPN and SVGIG (reference sequence). This CDR3 is built from 13 residues.

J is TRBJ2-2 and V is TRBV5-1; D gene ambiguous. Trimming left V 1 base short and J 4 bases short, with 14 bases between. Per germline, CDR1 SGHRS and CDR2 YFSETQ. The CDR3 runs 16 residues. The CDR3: CASSLSPVSLTGELFF. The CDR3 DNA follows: TGCGCCAGCAGCTTGTCCCCAGTGTCCCTCACCGGGGAGCTGTTTTTT. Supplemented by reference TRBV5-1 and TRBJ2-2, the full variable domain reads KAGVTQTPRYLIKTRGQQVTLSCSPISGHRSVSWYQQTPGQGLQFLFEYFSETQRNKGNFPGRFSGRQFSNSRSEMNVSTLELGDSALYLCASSLSPVSLTGELFFGEGSRLTVL.

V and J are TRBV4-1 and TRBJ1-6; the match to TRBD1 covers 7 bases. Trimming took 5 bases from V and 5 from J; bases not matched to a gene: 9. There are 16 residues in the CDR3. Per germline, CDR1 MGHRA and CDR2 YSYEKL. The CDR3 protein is CASSTYPGQNNSPLHF. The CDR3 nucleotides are TGCGCCAGCAGCACCTATCCGGGACAGAATAATTCACCCCTCCACTTT.

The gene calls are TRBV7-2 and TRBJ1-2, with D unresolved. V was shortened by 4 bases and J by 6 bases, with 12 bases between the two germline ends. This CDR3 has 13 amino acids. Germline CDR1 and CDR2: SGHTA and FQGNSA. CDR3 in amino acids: CASSSFTRDGYTF. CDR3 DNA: TGTGCCAGCAGCTCTTTTACTCGGGATGGCTACACCTTC.

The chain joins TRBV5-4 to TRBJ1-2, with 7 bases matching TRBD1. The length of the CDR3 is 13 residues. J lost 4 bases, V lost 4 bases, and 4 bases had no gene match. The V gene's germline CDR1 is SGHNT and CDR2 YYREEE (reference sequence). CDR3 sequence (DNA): TGTGCCAGCAGCGAGGGACAGAGCTATGGCTACACCTTC. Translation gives CASSEGQSYGYTF.

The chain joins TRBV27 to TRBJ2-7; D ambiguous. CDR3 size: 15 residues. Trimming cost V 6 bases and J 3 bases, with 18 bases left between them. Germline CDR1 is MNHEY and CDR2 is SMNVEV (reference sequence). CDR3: CASSFGLETFYEQYF. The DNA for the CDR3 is TGTGCCAGCAGCTTTGGCCTAGAGACCTTCTACGAGCAGTACTTC.

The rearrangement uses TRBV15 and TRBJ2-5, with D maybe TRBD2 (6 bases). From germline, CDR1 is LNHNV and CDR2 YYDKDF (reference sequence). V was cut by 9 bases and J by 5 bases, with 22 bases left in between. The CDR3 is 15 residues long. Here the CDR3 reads CATMVGGWGHETQYF. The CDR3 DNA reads TGTGCCACGATGGTGGGGGGTTGGGGCCATGAGACCCAGTACTTC.

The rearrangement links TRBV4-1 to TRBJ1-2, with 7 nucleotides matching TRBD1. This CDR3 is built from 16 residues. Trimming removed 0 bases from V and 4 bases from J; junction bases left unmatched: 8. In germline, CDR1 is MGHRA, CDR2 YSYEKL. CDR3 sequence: CASSQDRAGGTYGYTF. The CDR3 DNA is TGCGCCAGCAGCCAAGATAGGGCAGGGGGGACCTATGGCTACACCTTC.

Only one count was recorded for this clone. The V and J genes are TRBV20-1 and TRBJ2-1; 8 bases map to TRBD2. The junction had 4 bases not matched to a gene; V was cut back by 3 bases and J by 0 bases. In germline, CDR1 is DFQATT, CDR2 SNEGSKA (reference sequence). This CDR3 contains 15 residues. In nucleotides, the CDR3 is TGCAGTGCTAGTACCGGGACTAGCTCCTACAATGAGCAGTTCTTC. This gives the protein CSASTGTSSYNEQFF.

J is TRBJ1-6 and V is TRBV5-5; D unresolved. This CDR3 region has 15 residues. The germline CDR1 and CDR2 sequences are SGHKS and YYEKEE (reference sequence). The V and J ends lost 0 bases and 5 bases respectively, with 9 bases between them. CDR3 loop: CASSLGASNNSPLHF. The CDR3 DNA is TGTGCCAGCAGCTTGGGAGCTTCAAATAATTCACCCCTCCACTTT. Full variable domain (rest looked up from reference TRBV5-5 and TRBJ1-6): DAGVTQSPTHLIKTRGQQVTLRCSPISGHKSVSWYQQVLGQGPQFIFQYYEKEERGRGNFPDRFSARQFPNYSSELNVNALLLGDSALYLCASSLGASNNSPLHFGNGTRLTVT.

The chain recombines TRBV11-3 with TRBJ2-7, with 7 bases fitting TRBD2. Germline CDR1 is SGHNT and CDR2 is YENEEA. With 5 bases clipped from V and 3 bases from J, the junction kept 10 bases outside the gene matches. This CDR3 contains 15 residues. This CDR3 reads CASSQPAGAYYEQYF. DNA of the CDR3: TGTGCCAGCAGCCAGCCCGCGGGAGCCTACTACGAGCAGTACTTC.

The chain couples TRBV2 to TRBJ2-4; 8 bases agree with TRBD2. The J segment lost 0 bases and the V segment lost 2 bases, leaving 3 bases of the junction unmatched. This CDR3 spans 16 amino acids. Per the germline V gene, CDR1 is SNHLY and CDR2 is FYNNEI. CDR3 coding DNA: TGTGCCAGCAGTGAATCCAGCGGGGGAGCCAAAAACATTCAGTACTTC. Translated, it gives CASSESSGGAKNIQYF.

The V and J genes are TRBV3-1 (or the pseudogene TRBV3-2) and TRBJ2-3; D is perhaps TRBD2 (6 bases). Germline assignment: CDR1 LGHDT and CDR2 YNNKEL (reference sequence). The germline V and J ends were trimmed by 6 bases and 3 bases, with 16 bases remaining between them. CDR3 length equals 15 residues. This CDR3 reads CASSQFSGETDTQYF. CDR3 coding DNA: TGTGCCAGCAGTCAATTTAGCGGAGAGACAGATACGCAGTATTTT.

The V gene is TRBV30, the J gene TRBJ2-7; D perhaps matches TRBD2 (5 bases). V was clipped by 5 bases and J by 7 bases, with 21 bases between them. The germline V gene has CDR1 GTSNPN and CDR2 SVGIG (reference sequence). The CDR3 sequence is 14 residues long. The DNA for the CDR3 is TGTGCCTGGGAACGGGCTCCCTCAAGAGGGGAGCAGTACTTC. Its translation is CAWERAPSRGEQYF.

This CDR3 reads CASRTGGAYNEQFF. For the CDR3, the DNA is TGTGCCAGCAGAACAGGGGGCGCCTACAATGAGCAGTTCTTC. V is TRBV27 and J is TRBJ2-1, with 9 bases lining up with TRBD1. With 6 bases clipped from V and 2 bases from J, the junction kept 2 bases outside the gene matches. Per the germline V gene, CDR1 is MNHEY and CDR2 is SMNVEV (reference sequence). The CDR3 is 14 residues long.

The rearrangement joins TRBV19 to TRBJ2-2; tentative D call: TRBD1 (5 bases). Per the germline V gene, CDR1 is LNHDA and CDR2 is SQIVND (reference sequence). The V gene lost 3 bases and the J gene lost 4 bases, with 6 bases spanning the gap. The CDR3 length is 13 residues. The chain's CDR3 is CASSIRGTGELFF. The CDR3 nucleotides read TGTGCCAGTAGTATTAGGGGCACCGGGGAGCTGTTTTTT.